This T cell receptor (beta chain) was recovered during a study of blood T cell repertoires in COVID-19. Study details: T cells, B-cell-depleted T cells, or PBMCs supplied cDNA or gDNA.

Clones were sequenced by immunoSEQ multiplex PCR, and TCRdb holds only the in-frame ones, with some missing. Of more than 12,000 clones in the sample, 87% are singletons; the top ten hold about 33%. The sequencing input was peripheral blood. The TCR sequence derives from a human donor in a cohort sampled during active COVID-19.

DNA of the CDR3: TGTGCCAGCAGCCGGTCAAGAACTAGCGGGGGGGCTGCTGATGAGCAGTTCTTC. Encoded protein: CASSRSRTSGGAADEQFF. The chain couples TRBV3-1 (or the pseudogene TRBV3-2) to TRBJ2-1, with 13 bases that match TRBD2. Germline CDR1 and CDR2: LGHDT and YNNKEL (reference sequence). This CDR3 comprises 18 residues. The V segment lost 4 bases and the J segment 8 bases; nucleotides outside the gene matches: 14.